One sample yielded the 14 T cell receptor beta chains listed below, sequenced in a study of tumor and adjacent non-tumor tissue in lung cancer. Three rounds of nested PCR, following a modified ARM-PCR protocol, produced the TCRbeta library. TCRdb reprocessed the multiplex PCR reads with MiXCR, giving one entry per CDR3 protein. The sample holds 75,000 to 80,000 distinct CDR3 sequences, roughly 76% seen once. This sample's RNA came from whole unsorted tissue. Sample: lung tumor tissue. All receptors come from a woman aged 50 to 60 with non-small cell lung cancer.

As for this clonotype: The conserved phenylalanine or tryptophan normally closing the CDR3 is absent here, so this likely arose from a read error. The chain uses TRBV5-1 and TRBJ2-7, with D uncertain. V dropped 5 bases and J dropped 0 bases, with 15 bases sitting between them. CDR3 length: 15 amino acids. Germline CDR1 is SGHRS and CDR2 is YFSETQ. The CDR3 nucleotides are TGCGCCAGCAGTTCATCCACGACAACCTCCTACGAGCAGTACTTG. This gives the protein CASSSSTTTSYEQYL.

Notes on this clonotype: The junction shows a germline mismatch at one end, possibly a read error. The J gene is TRBJ2-7, the V gene TRBV12-3 or TRBV12-4; unclear D gene. The CDR3 runs to 13 residues. The CDR3, as DNA: TGTGCCAGCAGCATTGATGTCTCCTACGAGGAGTACTTC. Protein: CASSIDVSYEEYF.

The chain employs TRBV29-1 and TRBJ2-7; D ambiguous. The CDR3 totals 13 residues. Trimming cost V 8 bases and J 2 bases, with 16 bases left between them. CDR1 is SQVTM, CDR2 ANQGSEA, per germline. In nucleotides, the CDR3 is TGCAGCACCCGTGGCTGGGATCCCTACGAGCAGTACTTC. It yields the protein CSTRGWDPYEQYF.

This clonotype has only one observation. A much larger clone is a single base away; this may be a read error. No conserved phenylalanine or tryptophan is present at the end of the CDR3, so a read error is the likely explanation. The J gene is TRBJ1-1, the V gene TRBV6-6; the D is unclear. The CDR3 is 12 residues long. V lost 7 bases and J 5 bases, leaving 11 bases between the germline ends. CDR1 and CDR2 (germline): MNHNY, SVGAGI (reference sequence). The CDR3 reads CASKEVNTEAFS. The CDR3 nucleotides are TGTGCCAGCAAGGAGGTCAATACTGAAGCTTTCTCT.

This clonotype was detected only a few times. The CDR3 sequence is CASSVGLVGEQYF. The CDR3 DNA sequence: TGTGCCAGCAGCGTAGGACTAGTTGGCGAGCAGTACTTC. This chain joins TRBV7-9 and TRBJ2-7; the match to TRBD2 covers 7 bases. Germline lookup yields CDR1 SEHNR and CDR2 FQNEAQ (reference sequence). The J segment lost 6 bases and the V segment lost 5 bases, leaving 7 bases of the junction unmatched. The CDR3 covers 13 residues.

As concerns this clonotype: A junction end diverges from the germline sequence, so it may reflect a read error. This sequence joins TRBV20-1 and TRBJ2-1; the D gene is possibly TRBD2 (6 bases). The CDR3 extends over 14 amino acids. Per the germline V gene, CDR1 is DFQATT and CDR2 is SNEGSKA (reference sequence). As DNA, the CDR3 is TGTAGTGCTAGCTTCGTGGGAGGTTACAATGAGCAGTTCTTC. This encodes CSASFVGGYNEQFF.

Comment on this clonotype: One end of the junction varies from germline; a read error may be responsible. This chain links TRBV4-2 with TRBJ1-2, with TRBD1 as a possible D gene (6 bases). CDR3 length: 16 amino acids. Per the germline V gene, CDR1 is LGHNA and CDR2 is YNFKEQ. CDR3 DNA sequence: TGTGCCAGCAGCCAAGATCTCCCAACAGGGAACTATGGTTACACCTTC. Protein product: CASSQDLPTGNYGYTF.

Concerning this clonotype: The CDR3 carries no conserved terminal phenylalanine or tryptophan, so it likely arises from a read error. This CDR3 is CSVEWDRGKLRNEETQYL. CDR3 in DNA: TGCAGCGTTGAATGGGACAGGGGCAAGCTGCGAAACGAAGAGACCCAGTACTTA. This sequence joins TRBV29-1 and TRBJ2-5; 10 bases line up with TRBD1. Germline lookup yields CDR1 SQVTM and CDR2 ANQGSEA. The V and J ends lost 2 bases and 3 bases, in that order; junction bases with no gene match: 15. This CDR3 is built from 18 residues.

This clonotype is deemed medium-sized (0.01 to 0.1%). The chain is built from TRBV6-2 or TRBV6-3 and TRBJ1-1; no clear D gene. CDR1 is MNHEY, CDR2 SVGEGT, per germline. The CDR3 runs to 14 residues. With 0 bases removed from V and 1 base from J, the gap between germline ends came to 6 bases. This CDR3 is CASSYSTGNTEAFF. For the CDR3, the DNA is TGTGCCAGCAGTTACTCGACGGGGAACACTGAAGCTTTCTTT.

In the case of this clonotype: A much larger clone sits a single nucleotide away, making a read error possible. The chain is built from TRBV5-1 and TRBJ2-2; TRBD1 matches 8 bases. The CDR3 is 15 residues long. Germline lookup yields CDR1 SGHRS and CDR2 YFSETQ. The CDR3 DNA follows: TGCGTCAGCAGCGCTGACAGGGGAAGAGGCGGGGAGCTGTTTTTT. Translation gives CVSSADRGRGGELFF.

Turning to this clonotype: It is unclear where the CDR3 begins or ends on the DNA, so no DNA is shown, and the CDR3 is as TCRdb lists it. This chain joins TRBV11-2 and TRBJ2-2. A total of 14 residues make up the CDR3, ends included. The germline gives CDR1 SGHAT, CDR2 FQNNGV. CDR3 residues: CASNKNWDTGSCFF.

About this clonotype itself: One end of the junction does not line up with germline, which may come from a read error. The chain recombines TRBV28 with TRBJ2-2; either TRBD1 or TRBD2 may fit D (5 bases each). Germline lookup yields CDR1 MDHEN and CDR2 SYDVKM. The CDR3 is 16 amino acids. CDR3 amino acids: CASTLTRDGYTGKLFF. The CDR3 region has the DNA TGTGCCAGCACTTTGACCAGGGACGGTTACACCGGGAAGCTGTTTTTT.

This clonotype was counted only a few times. The chain joins TRBV6-5 to TRBJ1-5; maybe TRBD1 (5 bases). In germline, CDR1 is MNHEY, CDR2 SVGAGI. This CDR3 is 15 amino acids long. Between the trimmed V and J ends, which lost 9 bases and 4 bases, there was a span of 19 bases. CDR3 DNA sequence: TGTGCCAGGAGGAGGACACCTCATAGTAATCAGCCCCAGCATTTT. Its protein product is CARRRTPHSNQPQHF.

This sequence joins TRBV20-1 and TRBJ2-7; maybe TRBD2 (6 bases). The V gene's germline CDR1 is DFQATT and CDR2 SNEGSKA (reference sequence). The CDR3 is 15 amino acids. Trimming stripped 0 bases from V and 4 bases from J, with 16 bases between. The CDR3: CSARDSGGGSYEQYF. In DNA, the CDR3 is TGCAGTGCTAGAGATAGCGGCGGTGGCTCATACGAGCAGTACTTC.